This T cell receptor (beta chain) was sequenced in a study of a mutant IDH1 vaccine in newly diagnosed glioma. Background on the study: Mean patient age was about 40 years; approximately 62% were male and approximately 40% female.

Sequencing used immunoSEQ multiplex PCR; TCRdb keeps in-frame clones, though not all of them. This table holds about 38,000 clones, more than 75% found once. Comment on this clone: Its antigen is unidentified.

As to time point: week 5, during vaccination. Each dose delivered 300 ug of mutant IDH1 20-mer peptide subcutaneously with imiquimod. The CDR3 runs 14 residues. Germline V lookup: CDR1 SGHVS, CDR2 FQNEAQ. V was pared by 5 bases and J by 7 bases, with 5 bases of the junction left unmatched. This receptor was identified in a man aged 35-49 years with glioma. The rearrangement uses TRBV7-8 and TRBJ1-6, with 7 nucleotides matching TRBD1. The sample here was PBMCs, taken from a glioma patient whose treatment included an IDH1 peptide vaccine. The CDR3 protein is CASSLGQLNSPLHF. CDR3 coding DNA: TGTGCCAGCAGCCTGGGACAGCTAAATTCACCCCTCCACTTT.